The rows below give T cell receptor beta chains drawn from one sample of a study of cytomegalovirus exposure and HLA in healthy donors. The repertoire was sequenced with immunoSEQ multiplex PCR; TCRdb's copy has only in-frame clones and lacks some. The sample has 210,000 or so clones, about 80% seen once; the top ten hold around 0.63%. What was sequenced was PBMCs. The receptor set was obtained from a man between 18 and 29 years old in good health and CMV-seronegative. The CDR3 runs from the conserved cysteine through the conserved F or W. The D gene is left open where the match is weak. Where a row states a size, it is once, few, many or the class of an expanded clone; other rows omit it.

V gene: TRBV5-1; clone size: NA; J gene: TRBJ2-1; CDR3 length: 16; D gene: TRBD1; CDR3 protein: CASSLVTGGSYNEQFF; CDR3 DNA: TGCGCCAGCAGCTTGGTTACAGGGGGCTCCTACAATGAGCAGTTCTTC
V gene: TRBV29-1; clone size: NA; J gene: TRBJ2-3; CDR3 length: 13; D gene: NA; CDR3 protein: CSVRLGHTDTQYF; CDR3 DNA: TGCAGCGTTAGACTAGGCCACACAGATACGCAGTATTTT
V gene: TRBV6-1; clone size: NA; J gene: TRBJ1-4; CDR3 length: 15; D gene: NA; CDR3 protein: CASSEFGATNEKLFF; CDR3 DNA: TGTGCCAGCAGTGAATTCGGGGCAACTAATGAAAAACTGTTTTTT
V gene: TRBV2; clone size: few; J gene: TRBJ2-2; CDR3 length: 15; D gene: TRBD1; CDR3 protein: CASSPRTGSTGELFF; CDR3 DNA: TGTGCCAGCAGTCCGAGGACAGGGAGCACCGGGGAGCTGTTTTTT
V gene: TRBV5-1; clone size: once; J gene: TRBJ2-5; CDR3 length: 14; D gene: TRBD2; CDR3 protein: CASSFSGRGETQYF; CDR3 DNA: TGCGCCAGCAGCTTTAGCGGGAGGGGGGAGACCCAGTACTTC
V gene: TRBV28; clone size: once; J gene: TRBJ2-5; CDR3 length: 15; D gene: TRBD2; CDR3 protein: CASSSIAGGDETQYF; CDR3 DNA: TGTGCCAGCAGTTCCATAGCGGGAGGTGATGAGACCCAGTACTTC
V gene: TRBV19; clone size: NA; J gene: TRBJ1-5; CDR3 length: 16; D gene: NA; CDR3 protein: CASSIVPDSSGQPQHF; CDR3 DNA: TGTGCCAGTAGTATAGTTCCGGACAGTTCGGGTCAGCCCCAGCATTTT
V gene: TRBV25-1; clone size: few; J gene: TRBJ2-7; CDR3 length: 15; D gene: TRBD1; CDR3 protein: CASSESGTGAYEQYF; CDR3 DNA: TGTGCCAGCAGTGAATCCGGGACAGGGGCCTACGAGCAGTACTTC
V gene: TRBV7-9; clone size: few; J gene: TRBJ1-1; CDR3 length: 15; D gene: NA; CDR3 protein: CASSLTTAGHREAFF; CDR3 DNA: TGTGCCAGCAGCTTAACAACTGCGGGGCACCGTGAAGCTTTCTTT
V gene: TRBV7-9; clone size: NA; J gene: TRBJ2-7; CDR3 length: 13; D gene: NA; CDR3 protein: CASSQPSSYEQYF; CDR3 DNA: TGTGCCAGCAGCCAACCGAGCTCCTACGAGCAGTACTTC
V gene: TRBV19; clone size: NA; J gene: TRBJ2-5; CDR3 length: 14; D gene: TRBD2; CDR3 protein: CATRSGGKQETQYF; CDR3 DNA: TGTGCCACCCGTAGCGGGGGGAAGCAGGAGACCCAGTACTTC
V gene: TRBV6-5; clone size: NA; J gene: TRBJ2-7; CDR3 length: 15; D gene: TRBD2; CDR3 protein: CASSSTSGISYEQYF; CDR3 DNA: TGTGCCAGCAGTAGCACTAGCGGGATCTCCTACGAGCAGTACTTC
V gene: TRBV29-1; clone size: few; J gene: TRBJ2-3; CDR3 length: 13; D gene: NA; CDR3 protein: CSVDTGMADTQYF; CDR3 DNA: TGCAGCGTTGACACAGGGATGGCAGATACGCAGTATTTT
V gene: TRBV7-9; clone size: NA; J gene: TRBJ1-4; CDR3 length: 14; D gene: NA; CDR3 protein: CASSPEAANEKLFF; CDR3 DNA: TGTGCCAGCAGCCCAGAGGCGGCGAATGAAAAACTGTTTTTT
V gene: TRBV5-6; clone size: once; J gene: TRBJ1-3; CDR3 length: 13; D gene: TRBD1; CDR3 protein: CASSPTGGNTIYF; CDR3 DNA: TGTGCCAGCAGCCCGACAGGGGGAAACACCATATATTTT
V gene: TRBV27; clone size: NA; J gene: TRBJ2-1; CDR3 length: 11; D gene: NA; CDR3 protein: CASSRGNEQFF; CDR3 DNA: TGTGCCAGCAGTAGGGGCAATGAGCAGTTCTTC
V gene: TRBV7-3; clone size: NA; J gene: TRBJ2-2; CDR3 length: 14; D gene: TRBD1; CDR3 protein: CASSPSGGTGELFF; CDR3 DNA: TGTGCCAGCAGCCCTTCAGGGGGCACCGGGGAGCTGTTTTTT
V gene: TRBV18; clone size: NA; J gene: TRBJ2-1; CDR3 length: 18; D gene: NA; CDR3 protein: CASSPKGHGVASYNEQFF; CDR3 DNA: TGTGCCAGCTCACCGAAAGGCCACGGGGTGGCCTCCTACAATGAGCAGTTCTTC
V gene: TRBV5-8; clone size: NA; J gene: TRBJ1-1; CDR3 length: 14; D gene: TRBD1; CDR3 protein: CASSLAGGRTEAFF; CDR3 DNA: TGTGCCAGCAGCTTAGCAGGGGGCCGGACTGAAGCTTTCTTT
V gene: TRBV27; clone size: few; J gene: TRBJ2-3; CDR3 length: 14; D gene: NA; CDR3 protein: CASSSFVGADTQYF; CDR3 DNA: TGTGCCAGCAGTTCCTTCGTCGGGGCAGATACGCAGTATTTT
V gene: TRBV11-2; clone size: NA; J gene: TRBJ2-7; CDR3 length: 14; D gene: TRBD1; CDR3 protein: CASSYGQGFYEQYF; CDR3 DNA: TGTGCCAGCAGCTACGGACAGGGGTTCTACGAGCAGTACTTC
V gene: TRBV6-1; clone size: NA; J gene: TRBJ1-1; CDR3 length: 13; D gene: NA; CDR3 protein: CASRTLMNTEAFF; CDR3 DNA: TGTGCCAGCAGGACTCTCATGAACACTGAAGCTTTCTTT
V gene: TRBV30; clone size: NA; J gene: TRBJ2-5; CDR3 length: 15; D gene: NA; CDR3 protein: CAWSAGTGDQETQYF; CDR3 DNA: TGTGCCTGGAGTGCGGGGACGGGAGACCAAGAGACCCAGTACTTC
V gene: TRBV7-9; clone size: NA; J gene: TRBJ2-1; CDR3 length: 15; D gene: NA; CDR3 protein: CASSQDFIDGNEQFF; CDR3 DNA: TGTGCCAGCAGCCAAGACTTCATCGATGGGAATGAGCAGTTCTTC
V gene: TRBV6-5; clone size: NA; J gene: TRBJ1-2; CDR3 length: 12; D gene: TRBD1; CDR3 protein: CASSMTGRGYTF; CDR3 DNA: TGTGCCAGCAGCATGACAGGGAGAGGCTACACCTTC
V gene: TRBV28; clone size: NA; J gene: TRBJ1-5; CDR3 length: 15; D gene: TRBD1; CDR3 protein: CASSQQGALVQPQHF; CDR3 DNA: TGTGCCAGCAGCCAACAGGGGGCGTTAGTGCAGCCCCAGCATTTT
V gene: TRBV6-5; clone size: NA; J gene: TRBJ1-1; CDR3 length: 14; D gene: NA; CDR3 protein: CASSYSGGLTEAFF; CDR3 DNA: TGTGCCAGCAGTTACTCTGGGGGCTTAACTGAAGCTTTCTTT
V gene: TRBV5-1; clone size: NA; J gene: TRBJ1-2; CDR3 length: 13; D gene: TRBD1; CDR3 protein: CASSLDRGNGYTF; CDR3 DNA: TGCGCCAGCAGCTTGGACAGGGGTAACGGCTACACCTTC
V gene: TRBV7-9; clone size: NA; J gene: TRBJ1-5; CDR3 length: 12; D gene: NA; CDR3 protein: CASSLAGGPQHF; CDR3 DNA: TGTGCCAGCAGCTTAGCCGGGGGGCCCCAGCATTTT
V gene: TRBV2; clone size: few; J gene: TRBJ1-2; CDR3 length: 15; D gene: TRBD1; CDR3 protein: CASSIGGQGGDGYTF; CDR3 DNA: TGTGCCAGCAGCATCGGGGGACAGGGGGGCGATGGCTACACCTTC
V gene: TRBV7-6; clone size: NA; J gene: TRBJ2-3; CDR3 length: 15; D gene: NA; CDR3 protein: CASSTGRGGTDTQYF; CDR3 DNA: TGTGCCAGCAGCACAGGGAGGGGAGGCACAGATACGCAGTATTTT